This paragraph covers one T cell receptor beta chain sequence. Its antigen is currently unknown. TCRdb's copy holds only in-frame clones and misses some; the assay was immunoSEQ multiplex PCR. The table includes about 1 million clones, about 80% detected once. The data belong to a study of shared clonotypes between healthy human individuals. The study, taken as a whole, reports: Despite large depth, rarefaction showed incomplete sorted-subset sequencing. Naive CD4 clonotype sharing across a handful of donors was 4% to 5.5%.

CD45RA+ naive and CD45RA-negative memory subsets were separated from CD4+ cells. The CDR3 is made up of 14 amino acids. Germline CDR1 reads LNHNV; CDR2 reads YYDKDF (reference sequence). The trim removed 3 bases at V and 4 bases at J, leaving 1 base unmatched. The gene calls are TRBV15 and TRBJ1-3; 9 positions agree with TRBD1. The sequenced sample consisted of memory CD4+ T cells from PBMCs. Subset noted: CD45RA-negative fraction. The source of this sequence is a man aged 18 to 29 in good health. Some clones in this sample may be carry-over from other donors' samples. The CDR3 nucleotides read TGTGCCACCAGCAGTGGGACAGGGGGAAACACCATATATTTT. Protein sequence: CATSSGTGGNTIYF.